A single sample gave rise to the 18 T cell receptor beta chains below, sequenced in a study of OX40 agonist ivuxolimab in advanced cancers. Here immunoSEQ multiplex PCR was the method, and the copy in TCRdb shows in-frame clones only, minus some. The sample includes fewer than 120,000 clones, more than 70% seen only once; the top ten take around 0.27%. The sample in question was CD4+ or CD8+ T cells sorted from blood, obtained in a trial of the OX40 agonist ivuxolimab. The receptor source for this set is an adult with an advanced solid tumor such as melanoma, head and neck, liver or kidney cancer.

The chain carries TRBV6-6 and TRBJ2-4; tentatively, D is TRBD1 or TRBD2 (5 bases each). The CDR3 length is 16 residues. Per germline, CDR1 MNHNY and CDR2 SVGAGI (reference sequence). The ends were cut back, 6 bases at V and 2 bases at J, with 17 bases in the middle. The CDR3 loop reads CASRERGGPTKNIQYF. In DNA, the CDR3 is TGTGCCAGCAGGGAACGGGGCGGTCCAACCAAAAACATTCAGTACTTC.

The J gene is TRBJ2-2, the V gene TRBV18; D not resolved. The CDR3 loop spans 16 amino acids. CDR1 is KGHSH and CDR2 is LQKENI in the germline V gene. The germline V and J ends were trimmed by 1 base and 1 base, with 10 bases remaining between them. The CDR3 DNA sequence: TGTGCCAGCTCACCACAAGAACTTCTGAACACCGGGGAGCTGTTTTTT. Residues: CASSPQELLNTGELFF.

This rearrangement joins TRBV27 to TRBJ2-1; TRBD2 matches at 8 bases. The CDR3 is 18 residues long. Germline CDR1 reads MNHEY; CDR2 reads SMNVEV (reference sequence). J was trimmed by 2 bases and V by 3 bases; bases with no gene match: 12. Here the CDR3 DNA reads TGTGCCAGCAGTTTTTATCCTCCGGGACTAGGGACCTACAATGAGCAGTTCTTC. Protein: CASSFYPPGLGTYNEQFF.

The chain is built from TRBV7-8 and TRBJ2-5; no reliable D call. The J call is in doubt because the DNA end fits TRBJ2-7 better. This CDR3 has 14 residues. In germline, CDR1 is SGHVS, CDR2 FQNEAQ. The CDR3 loop reads CASSLEGSHYEQYF. The DNA for the CDR3 is TGTGCCAGCAGCTTAGAGGGATCCCACTACGAGCAGTACTTC.

This rearrangement joins TRBV23-1 to TRBJ1-5; D possibly corresponds to TRBD1 (5 bases). TRBV23-1 belongs to the ORF category, with a function that is uncertain. The CDR3 length is 17 residues. V was shortened by 1 base and J by 0 bases, with 13 bases between the two germline ends. Here the CDR3 DNA reads TGCGCCAGCAGTCAATTCCGGACATACGATAGCAATCAGCCCCAGCATTTT. Its translation: CASSQFRTYDSNQPQHF.

The chain couples TRBV18 to TRBJ1-2; D unclear. The V end was cut by 1 base, the J end by 8 bases, with 8 bases between. This CDR3 is 12 amino acids long. CDR1 and CDR2 (germline): KGHSH, LQKENI. The DNA for the CDR3 is TGTGCCAGCTCACCACAGGGTTCGGGCTACACCTTC. Translation: CASSPQGSGYTF.

V usage is TRBV4-2 and J usage is TRBJ1-4; 7 bases are a match to TRBD1. V shed 0 bases and J 5 bases; nucleotides not matched to a gene: 6. Germline V gene data show CDR1 as LGHNA and CDR2 as YNFKEQ. CDR3 size: 16 residues. DNA of the CDR3: TGTGCCAGCAGCCAAGAAACCTCAGGGGGGAATGAAAAACTGTTTTTT. This codes for CASSQETSGGNEKLFF.

The chain employs TRBV11-2 and TRBJ2-7, with unresolved D. V dropped 1 base and J dropped 0 bases, with 13 bases sitting between them. CDR3 length: 16 amino acids. Germline loops: CDR1 SGHAT, CDR2 FQNNGV. The CDR3 sequence is CASSLASSAISYEQYF. The DNA for the CDR3 is TGTGCCAGCAGCTTAGCTTCGTCAGCGATCTCCTACGAGCAGTACTTC.

This chain joins TRBV7-9 and TRBJ2-1; TRBD2 aligns across 10 bases. Germline CDR1 SEHNR, CDR2 FQNEAQ (reference sequence). V shed 0 bases, J shed 5 bases, and the junction held 7 bases outside the gene matches. This CDR3 comprises 17 residues. CDR3 residues: CASSLAFTSGAHNEQFF. CDR3 DNA sequence: TGTGCCAGCAGCTTAGCGTTTACTAGCGGGGCCCACAATGAGCAGTTCTTC.

The chain couples TRBV27 to TRBJ2-1, with TRBD2 matching over 10 bases. The CDR3 spans 19 residues. The V gene's germline CDR1 is MNHEY and CDR2 SMNVEV (reference sequence). V lost 2 bases to trimming and J lost 0 bases; unmatched junction nucleotides: 10. In nucleotides, the CDR3 is TGTGCCAGCAGTTTAACGAGCGGGAGGGCCTTAGGCTCCTACAATGAGCAGTTCTTC. Translation: CASSLTSGRALGSYNEQFF.

The V call is TRBV6-9, the J call TRBJ1-4, with unresolved D. The ends were cut back, 3 bases at V and 8 bases at J, with 10 bases in the middle. The CDR3 runs to 13 residues. Germline V lookup: CDR1 MNHGY, CDR2 SVAAGI. DNA for the CDR3: TGTGCCAGCAGTTACTCGACATGGGAAAAACTGTTTTTT. Encoded protein: CASSYSTWEKLFF.

The V and J genes are TRBV29-1 and TRBJ1-2; weak D call: TRBD1 (5 bases). V was clipped by 7 bases and J by 7 bases, with 19 bases between them. Germline CDR1 is SQVTM and CDR2 is ANQGSEA. The CDR3 contains 13 residues. Here the CDR3 reads CSAELTDKAGYTF. CDR3 DNA sequence: TGCAGCGCCGAACTGACAGACAAGGCTGGCTACACCTTC.

As concerns this clone: A read error may produce the germline difference seen at one junction end. J is TRBJ2-3 and V is TRBV7-2; D gene unclear. The CDR3 extends over 18 amino acids. Germline values: CDR1 SGHTA, CDR2 FQGNSA. The CDR3 protein is CASSLVFSSLVGTDTQYF. CDR3 nucleotide sequence: TGTGCCAGCAGCTTAGTCTTTAGTTCTTTGGTGGGCACGGATACGCAGTATTTT.

The genes are TRBV7-9 and TRBJ2-1; 14 bases align to TRBD2. CDR1 is SEHNR and CDR2 is FQNEAQ in the germline V gene (reference sequence). After removal of 4 bases from V and 9 bases from J, the junction contained 11 bases not matched to a gene. The CDR3 is 17 amino acids. DNA of the CDR3: TGTGCCAGCAGCTCAAGACTAGCGGGAGGGCCCCAGGTTGAGCAGTTCTTC. Amino acid sequence: CASSSRLAGGPQVEQFF.

The V and J genes are TRBV7-3 and TRBJ2-1; 11 nucleotides agree with TRBD2. J was trimmed by 9 bases and V by 5 bases; bases with no gene match: 15. CDR3 size: 17 residues. Germline V gene sequence: CDR1 SGHTA, CDR2 FQGTGA. CDR3 DNA sequence: TGTGCCAGCAGCCCCCGACTAGCGGGGATTGGGTGGGGTGAGCAGTTCTTC. It yields the protein CASSPRLAGIGWGEQFF.

The chain is built from TRBV18 and TRBJ2-3, with D possibly matching TRBD2 (6 bases). The CDR3 contains 13 residues. V lost 6 bases, J lost 3 bases, and 10 bases lay in between. Germline V CDR1 and CDR2: KGHSH, LQKENI. CDR3 amino acids: CASSPGVTDTQYF. The CDR3 DNA reads as TGTGCCAGCTCCCCGGGGGTTACAGATACGCAGTATTTT.

V and J are TRBV6-6 and TRBJ2-1, with TRBD2 matching over 7 bases. V shed 8 bases, J shed 8 bases, and the junction held 6 bases outside the gene matches. Germline-derived CDR1 and CDR2 are MNHNY and SVGAGI (reference sequence). This CDR3 contains 12 residues. CDR3 loop: CASGRLADEQFF. The DNA for the CDR3 is TGTGCCAGCGGGAGACTAGCCGATGAGCAGTTCTTC.

The rearrangement uses TRBV29-1 and TRBJ1-1; D remains unclear. The V end lost 4 bases, the J end lost 0 bases, and 9 bases lay between the germline ends. The CDR3 is 13 residues long. Germline CDR1 reads SQVTM; CDR2 reads ANQGSEA. The CDR3 sequence is CSVVPQVNTEAFF. CDR3 coding DNA: TGCAGCGTTGTCCCTCAGGTGAACACTGAAGCTTTCTTT.